The TCR beta chain under discussion was sequenced for a study of blood T cells in healthy people across ages. Points from the study as a whole: Diversity was higher, and naive CD4+ cells more numerous, in long-lived donors than in aged donors. Researchers judged that diversity estimates from one million T cells fell short of true values.

This clonotype was recorded at least ten times. Antigen specificity is unknown. Through a sample-barcoded 5' primer and a J-beta primer mix, a second PCR was run for roughly 6 to 11 cycles. TCRdb fed the 5' RACE reads into MiXCR, producing one record per CDR3 protein. The table includes 710,000 or so distinct CDR3 sequences, 22% detected once. What was sequenced was blood. The receptor was derived from a man aged 70 or older in good health.

CDR3 protein: CASSLRSLPKRTQYF. CDR3 DNA sequence: TGTGCCAGCAGCCTTAGATCACTCCCCAAGAGAACCCAGTACTTC. V usage is TRBV28 and J usage is TRBJ2-5; no clear D. Germline assignment: CDR1 MDHEN and CDR2 SYDVKM. This CDR3 has 15 amino acids. V gave up 6 bases and J gave up 8 bases, with 22 bases separating them.